The 25 T cell receptor beta chains presented below share a single source sample, sequenced in a study of T cells after yellow fever vaccination. TCRdb re-called the 5' RACE reads with MiXCR, one entry per CDR3 protein. The table shows approximately 85,000 distinct CDR3 sequences, with more than 10% occurring only once. The specimen comprised CD8+ T cells not binding an NS4B(214-222) dextramer, sorted from PBMCs, sampled roughly 20 days after the first yellow fever vaccination. The source of these receptors is a man aged 18 to 35 who received the YFV17D yellow fever vaccine.

The rearrangement joins TRBV20-1 to TRBJ1-1; D is uncertain. The V and J ends lost 0 bases and 0 bases respectively, with 11 bases between them. CDR1 is DFQATT, CDR2 SNEGSKA, per germline (reference sequence). The CDR3 runs 15 residues. The CDR3 coding sequence is TGCAGTGCTAGAGAAACGTACACTATGAACACTGAAGCTTTCTTT. This gives the protein CSARETYTMNTEAFF.

This sequence joins TRBV5-1 and TRBJ1-1; no firm D call. The CDR3 runs 14 residues. Trimming took 6 bases from V and 2 from J, leaving 14 bases between them. The germline gives CDR1 SGHRS, CDR2 YFSETQ. CDR3 bases: TGCGCCAGCACACTCACGGACTTTAACACTGAAGCTTTCTTT. Its translation is CASTLTDFNTEAFF.

The chain links TRBV6-2 or TRBV6-3 to TRBJ2-3; no definite D call. The CDR3 loop spans 13 amino acids. Trimming cost V 5 bases and J 2 bases, with 8 bases left between them. CDR1 MNHEY and CDR2 SVGEGT come from the germline V gene. The CDR3 sequence is CASSIGDTDTQYF. The CDR3 bases are TGTGCCAGCAGTATTGGAGACACAGATACGCAGTATTTT.

The chain uses TRBV7-9 and TRBJ2-7, with a tentative D call TRBD1 (6 bases). Trimming left V 5 bases short and J 4 bases short, with 18 bases between. The CDR3 is 15 amino acids. Germline V gene lookup returns CDR1 SEHNR and CDR2 FQNEAQ (reference sequence). As DNA, the CDR3 is TGTGCCAGCAGCCTTGGCTTCGGGACAAAATACGAGCAGTACTTC. This translates into CASSLGFGTKYEQYF. The variable domain in full, with the rest retrieved from reference TRBV7-9 and TRBJ2-7, is DTGVSQNPRHKITKRGQNVTFRCDPISEHNRLYWYRQTLGQGPEFLTYFQNEAQLEKSRLLSDRFSAERPKGSFSTLEIQRTEQGDSAMYLCASSLGFGTKYEQYFGPGTRLTVT.

This clonotype was recorded many times. This chain links TRBV29-1 with TRBJ2-7; 8 bases fit TRBD2. The CDR3 consists of 13 residues. CDR1 is SQVTM and CDR2 is ANQGSEA in the germline V gene. V lost 7 bases and J lost 0; bases outside the gene matches: 5. CDR3: CSGSGGSSYEQYF. CDR3 sequence (DNA): TGCAGCGGCTCGGGGGGGAGCTCCTACGAGCAGTACTTC.

This clonotype was counted between two and nine times. The V gene is TRBV6-5, the J gene TRBJ1-1, with no clear D. Deletions cut 0 bases from V and 0 bases from J, with 5 bases between. Germline V lookup: CDR1 MNHEY, CDR2 SVGAGI. The CDR3 is made up of 14 amino acids. For the CDR3, the DNA is TGTGCCAGCAGTTACTCGAAGGTGAACACTGAAGCTTTCTTT. Translating it yields CASSYSKVNTEAFF.

J is TRBJ2-7 and V is TRBV4-2; D ambiguous. This CDR3 is 16 amino acids long. Trimming shortened V by 4 bases and J by 2 bases, and 18 bases separated the two germline ends. The V gene's germline CDR1 is LGHNA and CDR2 YNFKEQ. For the CDR3, the DNA is TGTGCCAGCAGCCCACCATCCGGGTCCTTCCCCTACGAGCAGTACTTC. Translated, it gives CASSPPSGSFPYEQYF.

This chain uses TRBV5-1 with TRBJ1-2; D might be TRBD1 (6 bases). Germline V gene data show CDR1 as SGHRS and CDR2 as YFSETQ. V was shortened by 4 bases and J by 6 bases, with 16 bases between the two germline ends. CDR3 length equals 14 residues. The CDR3 protein is CASSPRTEVDGYTF. The CDR3 coding sequence is TGCGCCAGCAGCCCTAGGACAGAAGTGGATGGCTACACCTTC. The full variable domain, its missing parts supplied by reference TRBV5-1 and TRBJ1-2, is KAGVTQTPRYLIKTRGQQVTLSCSPISGHRSVSWYQQTPGQGLQFLFEYFSETQRNKGNFPGRFSGRQFSNSRSEMNVSTLELGDSALYLCASSPRTEVDGYTFGSGTRLTVV.

The rearrangement uses TRBV6-2 or TRBV6-3 and TRBJ1-5, with 8 positions matching TRBD1. Trimming at V came to 4 bases and at J to 4 bases, leaving 0 bases not matched to a gene. Per the germline V gene, CDR1 is MNHEY and CDR2 is SVGEGT. This CDR3 spans 13 amino acids. Here the CDR3 reads CASSWTGNQPQHF. The CDR3 nucleotides are TGTGCCAGCAGTTGGACAGGGAATCAGCCCCAGCATTTT.

This clonotype was observed a handful of times. CDR3 residues: CASSQVKDQPQHF. DNA for the CDR3: TGCGCCAGCAGCCAAGTGAAAGATCAGCCCCAGCATTTT. This chain links TRBV4-1 with TRBJ1-5; no firm D call. V was clipped by 1 base and J by 5 bases, with 6 bases between them. This CDR3 is built from 13 residues. Germline loops: CDR1 MGHRA, CDR2 YSYEKL.

The chain combines TRBV12-3 or TRBV12-4 with TRBJ2-1; a weak D match, TRBD1 (6 bases). CDR3 length: 15 amino acids. Trimming shortened V by 6 bases and J by 7 bases, and 19 bases separated the two germline ends. This CDR3 reads CASRPPLTGKNEQFF. The CDR3 nucleotides read TGTGCCAGCAGACCACCTTTGACAGGAAAGAATGAGCAGTTCTTC.

This clonotype was counted between two and nine times. V is TRBV7-4 and J is TRBJ1-1; D perhaps matches TRBD1 (5 bases). From germline, CDR1 is SGHVT and CDR2 SQSDAQ. V gave up 2 bases and J gave up 5 bases, with 12 bases separating them. This CDR3 is 14 amino acids long. Here the CDR3 reads CASSLSAGMTEAFF. CDR3 sequence (DNA): TGTGCCAGCAGCTTAAGCGCAGGGATGACTGAAGCTTTCTTT.

This chain uses TRBV6-1 with TRBJ1-1; D unclear. This CDR3 has 16 amino acids. Trimming cost V 5 bases and J 1 base, with 17 bases left between them. CDR1 MNHNS and CDR2 SASEGT come from the germline V gene. This CDR3 reads CASSRRRVHWNTEAFF. DNA for the CDR3: TGTGCCAGCAGTCGACGGCGGGTTCACTGGAACACTGAAGCTTTCTTT.

The chain carries TRBV29-1 and TRBJ2-7, with D perhaps TRBD2 (5 bases). The V and J ends lost 8 bases and 0 bases respectively, with 14 bases between them. CDR3 length equals 13 residues. Germline V CDR1 and CDR2: SQVTM, ANQGSEA. The CDR3 bases are TGCAGCTTTTCCACCGGGATCTCCTACGAGCAGTACTTC. Encoded protein: CSFSTGISYEQYF.

The chain couples TRBV6-2 or TRBV6-3 to TRBJ2-3, with D unresolved. Trimming removed 0 bases at V and 3 bases at J, with 7 bases between. From germline, CDR1 is MNHEY and CDR2 SVGEGT. This CDR3 region has 14 residues. The CDR3 spells CASSYSRFTDTQYF. CDR3 DNA: TGTGCCAGCAGTTACTCACGCTTTACAGATACGCAGTATTTT.

A few counts support this clonotype. The chain carries TRBV29-1 and TRBJ2-1; D is undetermined. CDR3 size: 12 residues. Germline values: CDR1 SQVTM, CDR2 ANQGSEA. V lost 5 bases, J lost 0 bases, and 5 bases lay in between. The CDR3 coding sequence is TGCAGCGTTAGGGACTCCTACAATGAGCAGTTCTTC. This gives the protein CSVRDSYNEQFF.

The V call is TRBV12-3 or TRBV12-4, the J call TRBJ2-3, with unresolved D. V lost 8 bases, J lost 6 bases, and 6 bases lay in between. This CDR3 comprises 10 residues. CDR3 sequence reads: CASQLDTQYF. For the CDR3, the DNA is TGTGCCAGCCAACTCGATACGCAGTATTTT.

This clonotype has a handful of counts. The chain employs TRBV15 and TRBJ2-2; D is uncertain. Trimming stripped 3 bases from V and 0 bases from J, with 5 bases between. The CDR3 totals 14 residues. CDR1 and CDR2 from the germline V gene are LNHNV and YYDKDF (reference sequence). The chain's CDR3 is CATSSTPNTGELFF. The CDR3 nucleotides are TGTGCCACCAGCAGCACACCGAACACCGGGGAGCTGTTTTTT.

The DNA for the CDR3 is TGTGCCAGCAGTTACTCAGGGAATAGCAATCAGCCCCAGCATTTT. This codes for CASSYSGNSNQPQHF. V is TRBV6-5 and J is TRBJ1-5; D is uncertain. The ends were cut back, 0 bases at V and 0 bases at J, with 6 bases in the middle. The CDR3 consists of 15 residues. CDR1 is MNHEY, CDR2 SVGAGI, per germline.

V gene TRBV4-1 combines with J gene TRBJ2-7; possibly TRBD1 for D (6 bases). CDR3 length equals 17 residues. Germline CDR1 reads MGHRA; CDR2 reads YSYEKL. Between the trimmed V and J ends, which lost 0 bases and 6 bases, there was a span of 21 bases. The CDR3: CASSQDVLERGKFEQYF. Written as DNA, the CDR3 is TGCGCCAGCAGCCAAGATGTCCTCGAGAGGGGGAAGTTCGAGCAGTACTTC.

This clonotype occurred a few times. V gene TRBV5-1 combines with J gene TRBJ2-1; a possible D gene is TRBD1 (5 bases). This CDR3 comprises 13 residues. Germline loops: CDR1 SGHRS, CDR2 YFSETQ. Trimming cost V 5 bases and J 8 bases, with 14 bases left between them. The CDR3 loop is CASRQPGYDEQFF. DNA for the CDR3: TGCGCCAGCAGACAGCCAGGGTACGATGAGCAGTTCTTC.

This clonotype occurred many times. The V call is TRBV25-1, the J call TRBJ1-6; 8 bases are a match to TRBD1. V shed 10 bases and J 0 bases; nucleotides not matched to a gene: 2. This CDR3 spans 14 amino acids. Germline CDR1 reads MGHDK; CDR2 reads SYGVNS. DNA of the CDR3: TGTGCCACCACAGGGGGCTCCTATAATTCACCCCTCCACTTT. As protein: CATTGGSYNSPLHF. The complete variable domain, with remaining parts taken from reference TRBV25-1 and TRBJ1-6, reads EADIYQTPRYLVIGTGKKITLECSQTMGHDKMYWYQQDPGMELHLIHYSYGVNSTEKGDLSSESTVSRIRTEHFPLTLESARPSHTSQYLCATTGGSYNSPLHFGNGTRLTVT.

This clonotype was observed a handful of times. The chain uses TRBV30 and TRBJ2-7, with D possibly TRBD1 on 6 matching bases. CDR3 length equals 16 residues. Trimming took 2 bases from V and 4 from J, leaving 21 bases between them. Germline assignment: CDR1 GTSNPN and CDR2 SVGIG (reference sequence). CDR3 residues: CAWSHRSVNGQYEQYF. The DNA of the CDR3 is TGTGCCTGGAGTCACCGCAGCGTAAACGGACAGTACGAGCAGTACTTC.

The rearrangement uses TRBV27 and TRBJ1-2, with TRBD1 as a possible D gene (6 bases). Germline assignment: CDR1 MNHEY and CDR2 SMNVEV (reference sequence). V shed 5 bases and J shed 4 bases, with 11 bases lying between them. The CDR3 length is 13 residues. CDR3 sequence reads: CASSRAGAYGYTF. The DNA for the CDR3 is TGTGCCAGCAGTCGGGCGGGGGCCTATGGCTACACCTTC.

This clonotype was counted between two and nine times. The chain has TRBV4-1 and TRBJ2-7, with 8 bases matching TRBD1. J lost 3 bases, V lost 6 bases, and 10 bases had no gene match. CDR1 MGHRA and CDR2 YSYEKL come from the germline V gene. The CDR3 is 15 residues long. As DNA, the CDR3 is TGCGCCAGCAGTCGAGAGCCGGGACAGGACTACGAGCAGTACGTC. Its translation is CASSREPGQDYEQYV.